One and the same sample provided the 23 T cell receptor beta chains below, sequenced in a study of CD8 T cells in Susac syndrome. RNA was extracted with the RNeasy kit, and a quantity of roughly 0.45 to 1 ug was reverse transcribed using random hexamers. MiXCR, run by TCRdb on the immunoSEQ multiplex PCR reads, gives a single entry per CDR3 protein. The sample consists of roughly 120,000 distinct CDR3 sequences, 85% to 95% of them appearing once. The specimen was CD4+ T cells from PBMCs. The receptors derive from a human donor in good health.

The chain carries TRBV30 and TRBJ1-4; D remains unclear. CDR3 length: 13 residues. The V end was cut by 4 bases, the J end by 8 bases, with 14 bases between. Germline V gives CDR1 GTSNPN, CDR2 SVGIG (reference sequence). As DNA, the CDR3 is TGTGCCTGGACCGAATCCGGAGGAGAAAAACTGTTTTTT. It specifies CAWTESGGEKLFF.

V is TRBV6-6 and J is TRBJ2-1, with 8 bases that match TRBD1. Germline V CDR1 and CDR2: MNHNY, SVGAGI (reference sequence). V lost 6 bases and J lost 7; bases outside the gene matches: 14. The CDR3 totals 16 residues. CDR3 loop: CASSHWVQGAGNEQFF. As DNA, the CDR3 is TGTGCCAGCAGCCACTGGGTTCAGGGGGCAGGTAATGAGCAGTTCTTC.

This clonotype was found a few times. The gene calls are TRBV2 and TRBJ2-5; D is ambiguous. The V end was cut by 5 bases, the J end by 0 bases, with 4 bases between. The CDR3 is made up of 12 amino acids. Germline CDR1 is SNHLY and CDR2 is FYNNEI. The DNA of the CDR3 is TGTGCCAGCAGTCAGTACCAAGAGACCCAGTACTTC. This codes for CASSQYQETQYF.

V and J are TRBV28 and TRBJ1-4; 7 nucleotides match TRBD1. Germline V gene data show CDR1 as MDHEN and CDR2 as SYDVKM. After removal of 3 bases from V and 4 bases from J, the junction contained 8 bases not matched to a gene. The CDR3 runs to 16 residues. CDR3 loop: CASSFRGSGFNEKLFF. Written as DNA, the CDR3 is TGTGCCAGCAGTTTCAGGGGGTCGGGATTTAATGAAAAACTGTTTTTT.

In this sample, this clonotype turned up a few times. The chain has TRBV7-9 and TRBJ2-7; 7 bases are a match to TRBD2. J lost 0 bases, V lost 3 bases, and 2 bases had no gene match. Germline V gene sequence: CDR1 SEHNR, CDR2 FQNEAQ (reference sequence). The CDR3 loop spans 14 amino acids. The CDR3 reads CASSLGGGSYEQYF. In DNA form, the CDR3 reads TGTGCCAGCAGCTTGGGGGGGGGCTCCTACGAGCAGTACTTC.

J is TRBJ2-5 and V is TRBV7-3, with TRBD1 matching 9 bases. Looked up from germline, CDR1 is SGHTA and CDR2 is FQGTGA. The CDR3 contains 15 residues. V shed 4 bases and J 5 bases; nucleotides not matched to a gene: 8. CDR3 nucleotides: TGTGCCAGCAGCTACACGGGACAGGGCCTTGAGACCCAGTACTTC. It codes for CASSYTGQGLETQYF.

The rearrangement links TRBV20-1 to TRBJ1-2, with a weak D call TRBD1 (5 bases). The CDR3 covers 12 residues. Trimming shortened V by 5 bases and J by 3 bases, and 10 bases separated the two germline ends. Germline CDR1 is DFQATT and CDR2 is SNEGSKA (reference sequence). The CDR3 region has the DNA TGCAGTGCTCTCCGGGACGACTATGGCTACACCTTC. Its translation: CSALRDDYGYTF.

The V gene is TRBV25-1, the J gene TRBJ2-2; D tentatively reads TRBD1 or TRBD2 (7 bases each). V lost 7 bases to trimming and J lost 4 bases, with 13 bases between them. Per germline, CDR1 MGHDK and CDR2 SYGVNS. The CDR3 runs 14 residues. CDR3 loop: CASTPGGGTGELFF. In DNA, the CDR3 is TGTGCCAGCACCCCAGGGGGGGGCACCGGGGAGCTGTTTTTT.

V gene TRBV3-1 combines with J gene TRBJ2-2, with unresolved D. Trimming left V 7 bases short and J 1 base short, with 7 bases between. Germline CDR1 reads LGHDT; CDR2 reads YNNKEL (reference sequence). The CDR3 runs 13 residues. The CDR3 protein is CASTSGNTGELFF. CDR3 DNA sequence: TGTGCCAGCACATCCGGGAACACCGGGGAGCTGTTTTTT.

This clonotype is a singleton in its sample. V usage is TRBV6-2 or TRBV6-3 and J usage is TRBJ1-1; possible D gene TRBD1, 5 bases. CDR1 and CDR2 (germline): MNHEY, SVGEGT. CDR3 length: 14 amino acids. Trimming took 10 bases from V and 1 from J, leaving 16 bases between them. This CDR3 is CATLRAGPNTEAFF. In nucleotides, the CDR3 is TGTGCCACCCTCAGGGCAGGGCCGAACACTGAAGCTTTCTTT.

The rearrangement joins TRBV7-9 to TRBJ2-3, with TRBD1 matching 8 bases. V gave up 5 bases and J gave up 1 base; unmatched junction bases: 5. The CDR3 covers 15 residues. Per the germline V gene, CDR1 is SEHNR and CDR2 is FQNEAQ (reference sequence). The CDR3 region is CASSPRGQGTDTQYF. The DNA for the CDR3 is TGTGCCAGCAGCCCCCGGGGACAGGGCACAGATACGCAGTATTTT.

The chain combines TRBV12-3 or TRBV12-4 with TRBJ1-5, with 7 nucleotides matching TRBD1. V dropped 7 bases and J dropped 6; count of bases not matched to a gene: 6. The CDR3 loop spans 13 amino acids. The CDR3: CASTPDRAQPQHF. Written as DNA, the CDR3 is TGTGCCAGCACCCCAGACAGGGCTCAGCCCCAGCATTTT.

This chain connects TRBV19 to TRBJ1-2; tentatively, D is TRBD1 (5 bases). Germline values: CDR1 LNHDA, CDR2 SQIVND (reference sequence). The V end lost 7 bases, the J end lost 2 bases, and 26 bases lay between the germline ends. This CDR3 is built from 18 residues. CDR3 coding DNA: TGTGCCAGTACTACTACGGGACTGACGAACCGACTGAACTATGGCTACACCTTC. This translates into CASTTTGLTNRLNYGYTF.

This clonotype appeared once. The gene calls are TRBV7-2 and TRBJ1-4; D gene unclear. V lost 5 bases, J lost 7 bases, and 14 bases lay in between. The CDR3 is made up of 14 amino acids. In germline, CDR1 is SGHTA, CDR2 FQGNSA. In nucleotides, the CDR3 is TGTGCCAGCAGCGAGCGAGGGATGCGTGAAAAACTGTTTTTT. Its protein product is CASSERGMREKLFF.

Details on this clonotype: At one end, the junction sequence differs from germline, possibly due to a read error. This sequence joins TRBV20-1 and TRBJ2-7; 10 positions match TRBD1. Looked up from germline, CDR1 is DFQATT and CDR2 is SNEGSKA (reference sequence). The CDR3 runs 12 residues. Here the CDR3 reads CSARDPDRGQGF. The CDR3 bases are TGCAGTGCTAGAGACCCCGACAGGGGGCAGGGGTTC.

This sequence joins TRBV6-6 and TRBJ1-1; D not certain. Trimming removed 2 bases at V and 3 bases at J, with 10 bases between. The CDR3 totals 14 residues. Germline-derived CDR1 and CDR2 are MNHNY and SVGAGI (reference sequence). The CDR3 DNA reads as TGTGCCAGCAGTTACGTGGGGAGGGACACTGAAGCTTTCTTT. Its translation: CASSYVGRDTEAFF.

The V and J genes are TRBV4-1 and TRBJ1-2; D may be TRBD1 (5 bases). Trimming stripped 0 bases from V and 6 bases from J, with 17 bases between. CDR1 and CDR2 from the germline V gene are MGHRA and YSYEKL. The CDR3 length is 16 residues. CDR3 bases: TGCGCCAGCAGCCAAGATCTGGTCCCCCAAGGGGATGGCTACACCTTC. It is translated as CASSQDLVPQGDGYTF.

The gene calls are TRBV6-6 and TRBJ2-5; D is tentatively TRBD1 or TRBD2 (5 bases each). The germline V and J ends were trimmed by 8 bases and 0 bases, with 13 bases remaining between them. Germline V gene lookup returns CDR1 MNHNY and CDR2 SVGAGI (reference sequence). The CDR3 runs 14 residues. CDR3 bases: TGTGCCAGCGCCCCCGGGGCAGACCAAGAGACCCAGTACTTC. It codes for CASAPGADQETQYF.

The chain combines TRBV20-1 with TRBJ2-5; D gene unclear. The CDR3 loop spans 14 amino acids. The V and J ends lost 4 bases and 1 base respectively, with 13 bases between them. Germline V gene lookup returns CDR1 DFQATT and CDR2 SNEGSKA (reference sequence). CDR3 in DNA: TGCAGTGCTAACCCCTCCACGGTCCAAGAGACCCAGTACTTC. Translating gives CSANPSTVQETQYF.

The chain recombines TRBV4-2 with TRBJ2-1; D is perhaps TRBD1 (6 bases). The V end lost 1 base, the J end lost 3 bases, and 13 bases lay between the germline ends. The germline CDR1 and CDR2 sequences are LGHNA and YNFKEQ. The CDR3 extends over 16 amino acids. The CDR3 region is CASSQGTGHYYNEQFF. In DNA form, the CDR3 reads TGTGCCAGCAGCCAAGGAACGGGACACTACTACAATGAGCAGTTCTTC.

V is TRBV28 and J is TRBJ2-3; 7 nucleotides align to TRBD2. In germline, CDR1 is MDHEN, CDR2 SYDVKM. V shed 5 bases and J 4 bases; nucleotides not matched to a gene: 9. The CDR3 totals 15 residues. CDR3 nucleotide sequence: TGTGCCAGCAGTCCTAGCGGAGTCCTCGCAGATACGCAGTATTTT. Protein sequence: CASSPSGVLADTQYF.

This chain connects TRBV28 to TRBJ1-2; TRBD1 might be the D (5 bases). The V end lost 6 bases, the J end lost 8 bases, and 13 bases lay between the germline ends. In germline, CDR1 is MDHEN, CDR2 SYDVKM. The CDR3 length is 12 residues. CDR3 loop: CASSDAGQGYTF. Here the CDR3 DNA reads TGTGCCAGCAGCGACGCAGGGCAGGGCTACACCTTC.

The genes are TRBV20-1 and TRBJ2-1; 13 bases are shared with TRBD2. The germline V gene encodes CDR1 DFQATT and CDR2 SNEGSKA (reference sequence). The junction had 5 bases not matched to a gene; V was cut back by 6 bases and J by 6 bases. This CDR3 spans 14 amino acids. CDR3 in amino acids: CSALRTSGGNEQFF. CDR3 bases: TGCAGTGCCCTCCGGACTAGCGGGGGCAATGAGCAGTTCTTC.